The following is a TCR beta chain sequence with its context. Germline V lookup: CDR1 KGHDR, CDR2 SFDVKD. This CDR3 is 16 amino acids long. The germline V and J ends were trimmed by 9 bases and 0 bases, with 18 bases remaining between them. These data come from a study of control samples from healthy donors and cancer patients. Clones were read by immunoSEQ multiplex PCR, and TCRdb kept only the in-frame ones, dropping some. Here the sample spans tens of thousands of clones, about 88% being singletons. The sequencing input was blood. The TCR originated in a woman aged 45-65 years in good health. The chain recombines TRBV24-1 with TRBJ2-3; a possible D gene is TRBD1 (6 bases). The chain's CDR3 is CATSEDRPSSTDTQYF. CDR3 nucleotide sequence: TGTGCCACCTCTGAAGACAGGCCCTCTAGCACAGATACGCAGTATTTT.